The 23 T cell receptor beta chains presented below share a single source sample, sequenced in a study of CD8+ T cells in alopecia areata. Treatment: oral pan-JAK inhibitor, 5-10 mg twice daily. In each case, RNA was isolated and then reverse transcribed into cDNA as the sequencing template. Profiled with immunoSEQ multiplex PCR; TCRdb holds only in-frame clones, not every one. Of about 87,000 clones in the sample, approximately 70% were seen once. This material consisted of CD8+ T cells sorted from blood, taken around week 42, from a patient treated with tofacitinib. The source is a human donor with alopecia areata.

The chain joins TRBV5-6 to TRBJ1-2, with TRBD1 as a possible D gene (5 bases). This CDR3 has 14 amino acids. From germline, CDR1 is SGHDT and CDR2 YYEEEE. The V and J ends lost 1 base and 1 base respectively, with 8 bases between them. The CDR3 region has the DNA TGTGCCAGCAGCTTGCCGACAGATAACTATGGCTACACCTTC. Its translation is CASSLPTDNYGYTF.

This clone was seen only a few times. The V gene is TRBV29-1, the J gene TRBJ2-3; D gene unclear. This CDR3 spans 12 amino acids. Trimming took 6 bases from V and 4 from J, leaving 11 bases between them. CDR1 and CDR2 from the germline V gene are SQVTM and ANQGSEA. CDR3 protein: CSVGPVADTQYF. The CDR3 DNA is TGCAGCGTCGGACCAGTGGCAGATACGCAGTATTTT.

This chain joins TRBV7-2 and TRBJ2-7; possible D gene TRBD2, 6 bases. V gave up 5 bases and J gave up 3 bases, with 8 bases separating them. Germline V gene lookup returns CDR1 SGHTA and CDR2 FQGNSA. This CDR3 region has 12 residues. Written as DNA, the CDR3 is TGTGCCAGCAGCGATAGCGGCTACGAGCAGTACTTC. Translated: CASSDSGYEQYF.

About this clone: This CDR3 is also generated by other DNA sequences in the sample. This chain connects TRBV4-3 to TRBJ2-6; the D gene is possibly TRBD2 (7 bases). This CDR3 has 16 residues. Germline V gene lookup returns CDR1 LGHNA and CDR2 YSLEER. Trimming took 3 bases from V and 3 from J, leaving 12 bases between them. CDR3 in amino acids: CASSQEGEGGANVLTF. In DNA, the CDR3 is TGCGCCAGCAGCCAGGAGGGGGAGGGTGGGGCCAACGTCCTGACTTTC.

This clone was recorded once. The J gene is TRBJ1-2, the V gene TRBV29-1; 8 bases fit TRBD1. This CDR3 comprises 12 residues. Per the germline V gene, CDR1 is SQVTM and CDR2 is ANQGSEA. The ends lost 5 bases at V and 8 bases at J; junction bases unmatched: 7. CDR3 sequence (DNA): TGCAGCGTTCAGGACAGGGAGGGAGGCTACACCTTC. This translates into CSVQDREGGYTF. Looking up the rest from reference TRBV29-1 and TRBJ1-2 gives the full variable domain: SAVISQKPSRDICQRGTSLTIQCQVDSQVTMMFWYRQQPGQSLTLIATANQGSEATYESGFVIDKFPISRPNLTFSTLTVSNMSPEDSSIYLCSVQDREGGYTFGSGTRLTVV.

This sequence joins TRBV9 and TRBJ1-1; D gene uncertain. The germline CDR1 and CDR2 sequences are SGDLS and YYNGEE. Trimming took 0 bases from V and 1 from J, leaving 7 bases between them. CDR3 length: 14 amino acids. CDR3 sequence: CASSVDARNTEAFF. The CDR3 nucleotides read TGTGCCAGCAGCGTAGATGCCAGGAACACTGAAGCTTTCTTT.

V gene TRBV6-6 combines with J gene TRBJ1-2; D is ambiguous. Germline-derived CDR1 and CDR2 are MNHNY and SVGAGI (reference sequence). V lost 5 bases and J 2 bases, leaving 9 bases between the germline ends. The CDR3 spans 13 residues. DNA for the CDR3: TGTGCCAGCAGTACCGGGTCGAACTATGGCTACACCTTC. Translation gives CASSTGSNYGYTF.

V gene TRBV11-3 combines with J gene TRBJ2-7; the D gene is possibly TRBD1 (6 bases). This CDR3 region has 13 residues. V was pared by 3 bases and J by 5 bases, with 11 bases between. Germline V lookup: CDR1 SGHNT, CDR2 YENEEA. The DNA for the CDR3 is TGTGCCAGCAGCTTGGGGGCAGGGGACGAGCAGTACTTC. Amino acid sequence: CASSLGAGDEQYF.

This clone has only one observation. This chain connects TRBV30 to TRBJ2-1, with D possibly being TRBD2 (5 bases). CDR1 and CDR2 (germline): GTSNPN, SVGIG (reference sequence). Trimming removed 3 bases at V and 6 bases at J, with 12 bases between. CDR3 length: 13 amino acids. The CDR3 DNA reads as TGTGCCTGGAGCGGGGTGGGGTTCAATGAGCAGTTCTTC. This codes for CAWSGVGFNEQFF. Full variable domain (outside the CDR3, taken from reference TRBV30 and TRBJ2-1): SQTIHQWPATLVQPVGSPLSLECTVEGTSNPNLYWYRQAAGRGLQLLFYSVGIGQISSEVPQNLSASRPQDRQFILSSKKLLLSDSGFYLCAWSGVGFNEQFFGPGTRLTVL.

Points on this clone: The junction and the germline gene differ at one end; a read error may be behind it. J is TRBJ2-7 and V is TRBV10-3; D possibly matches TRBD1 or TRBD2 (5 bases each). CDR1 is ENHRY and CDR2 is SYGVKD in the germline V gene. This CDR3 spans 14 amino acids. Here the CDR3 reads CASSYSGPSYEQYF. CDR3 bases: TGTGCCAGCAGTTACTCGGGGCCCTCCTACGAGCAGTACTTC.

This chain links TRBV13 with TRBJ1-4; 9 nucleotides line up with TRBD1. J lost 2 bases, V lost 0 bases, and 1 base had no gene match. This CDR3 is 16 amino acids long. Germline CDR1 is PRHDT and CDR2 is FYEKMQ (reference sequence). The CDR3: CASSLGQGATNEKLFF. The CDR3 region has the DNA TGTGCCAGCAGCTTAGGACAGGGGGCCACTAATGAAAAACTGTTTTTT. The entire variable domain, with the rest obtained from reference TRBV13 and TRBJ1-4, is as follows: AAGVIQSPRHLIKEKRETATLKCYPIPRHDTVYWYQQGPGQDPQFLISFYEKMQSDKGSIPDRFSAQQFSDYHSELNMSSLELGDSALYFCASSLGQGATNEKLFFGSGTQLSVL.

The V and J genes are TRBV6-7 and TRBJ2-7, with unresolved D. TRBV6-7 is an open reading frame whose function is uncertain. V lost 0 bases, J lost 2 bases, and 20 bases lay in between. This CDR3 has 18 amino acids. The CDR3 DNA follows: TGTGCCAGCAGTTACTCCTGCAAGAAGGGCGATACTACCTACGAGCAGTACTTC. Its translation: CASSYSCKKGDTTYEQYF.

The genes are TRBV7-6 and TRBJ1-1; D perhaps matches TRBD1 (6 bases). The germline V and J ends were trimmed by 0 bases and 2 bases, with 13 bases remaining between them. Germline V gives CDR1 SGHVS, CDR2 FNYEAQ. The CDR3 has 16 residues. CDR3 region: CASSLALQDRNTEAFF. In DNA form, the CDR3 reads TGTGCCAGCAGCTTAGCCTTACAGGACAGAAACACTGAAGCTTTCTTT. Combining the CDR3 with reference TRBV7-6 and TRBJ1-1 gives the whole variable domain GAGVSQSPRYKVTKRGQDVALRCDPISGHVSLYWYRQALGQGPEFLTYFNYEAQQDKSGLPNDRFSAERPEGSISTLTIQRTEQRDSAMYRCASSLALQDRNTEAFFGQGTRLTVV.

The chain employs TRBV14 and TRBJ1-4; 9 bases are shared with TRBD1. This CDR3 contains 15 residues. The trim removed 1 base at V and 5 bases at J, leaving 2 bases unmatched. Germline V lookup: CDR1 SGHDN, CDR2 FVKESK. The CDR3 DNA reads TGTGCCAGCAGCCAAGTCGGGACAGGGAATGAAAAACTGTTTTTT. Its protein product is CASSQVGTGNEKLFF.

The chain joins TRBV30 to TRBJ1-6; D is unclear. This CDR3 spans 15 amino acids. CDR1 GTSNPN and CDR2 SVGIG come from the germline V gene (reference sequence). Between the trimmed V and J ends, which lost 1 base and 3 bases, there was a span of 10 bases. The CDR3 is CAWSADGLYNSPLHF. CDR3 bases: TGTGCCTGGAGTGCGGACGGACTCTATAATTCACCCCTCCACTTT.

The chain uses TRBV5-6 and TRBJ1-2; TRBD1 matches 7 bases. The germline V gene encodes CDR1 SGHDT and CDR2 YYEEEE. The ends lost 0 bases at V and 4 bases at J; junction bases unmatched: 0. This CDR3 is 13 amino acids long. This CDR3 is CASSLGTGYGYTF. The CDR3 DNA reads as TGTGCCAGCAGCTTGGGGACAGGCTATGGCTACACCTTC.

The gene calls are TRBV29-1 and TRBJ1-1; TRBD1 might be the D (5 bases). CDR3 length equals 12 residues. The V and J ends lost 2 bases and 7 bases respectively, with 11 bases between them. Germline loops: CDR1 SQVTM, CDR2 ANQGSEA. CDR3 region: CSVERGTGEAFF. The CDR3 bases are TGCAGCGTTGAAAGGGGCACAGGTGAAGCTTTCTTT.

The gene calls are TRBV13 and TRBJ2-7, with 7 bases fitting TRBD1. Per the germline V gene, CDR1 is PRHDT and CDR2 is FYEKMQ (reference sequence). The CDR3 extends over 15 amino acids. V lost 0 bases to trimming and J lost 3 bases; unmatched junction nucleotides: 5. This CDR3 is CASSLGQAGGYEQYF. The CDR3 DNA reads TGTGCCAGCAGCTTAGGCCAGGCAGGGGGCTACGAGCAGTACTTC.

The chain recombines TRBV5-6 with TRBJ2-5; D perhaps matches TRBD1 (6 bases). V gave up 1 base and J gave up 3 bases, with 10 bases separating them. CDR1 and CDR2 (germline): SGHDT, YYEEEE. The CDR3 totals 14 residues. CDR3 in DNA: TGTGCCAGCAGCTTGTCTGGGGGCGAAGAGACCCAGTACTTC. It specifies CASSLSGGEETQYF.

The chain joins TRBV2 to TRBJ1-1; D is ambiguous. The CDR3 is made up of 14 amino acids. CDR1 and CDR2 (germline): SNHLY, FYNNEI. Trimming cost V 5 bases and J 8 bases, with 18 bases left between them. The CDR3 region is CASSLSTGNIEAFF. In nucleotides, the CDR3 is TGTGCCAGCAGTCTATCGACTGGAAACATCGAAGCTTTCTTT.

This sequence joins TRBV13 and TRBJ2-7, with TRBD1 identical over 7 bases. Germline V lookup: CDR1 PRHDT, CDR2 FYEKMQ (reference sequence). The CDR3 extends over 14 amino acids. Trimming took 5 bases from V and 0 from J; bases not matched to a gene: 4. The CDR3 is CASSPGQSSYEQYF. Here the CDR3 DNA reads TGTGCCAGCAGCCCGGGACAGAGCTCCTACGAGCAGTACTTC.

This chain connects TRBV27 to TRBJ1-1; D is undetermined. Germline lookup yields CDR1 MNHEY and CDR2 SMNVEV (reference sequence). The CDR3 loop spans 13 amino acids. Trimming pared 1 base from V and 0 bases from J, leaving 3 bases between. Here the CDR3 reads CASSLFLNTEAFF. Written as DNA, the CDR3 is TGTGCCAGCAGTTTATTCTTGAACACTGAAGCTTTCTTT.

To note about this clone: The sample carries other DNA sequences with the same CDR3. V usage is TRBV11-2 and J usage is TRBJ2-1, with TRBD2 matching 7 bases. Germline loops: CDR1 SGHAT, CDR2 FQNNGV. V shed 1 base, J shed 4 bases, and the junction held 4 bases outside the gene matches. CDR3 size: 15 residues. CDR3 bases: TGTGCCAGCAGCTTAGCAGGAGCGGGGTACAATGAGCAGTTCTTC. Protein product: CASSLAGAGYNEQFF.